The 20 T cell receptor beta chains reported below all come from one sample, sequenced in a study of OX40 agonist ivuxolimab in advanced cancers. Clones were sequenced by immunoSEQ multiplex PCR, and TCRdb holds only the in-frame ones, with some missing. Here the sample spans some 64,000 clones, approximately 90% being singletons. Source: CD4+ or CD8+ T cells sorted from blood, taken in a trial of the OX40 agonist ivuxolimab. The receptors derive from an adult with an advanced solid tumor such as melanoma, head and neck, liver or kidney cancer.

Details on this clone: An end of the junction differs from the germline gene, which may be a read error. The rearrangement joins TRBV7-7 to TRBJ2-3; no firm D call. The germline CDR1 and CDR2 sequences are SSHAT and FNYEAQ (reference sequence). This CDR3 is 12 amino acids long. DNA for the CDR3: TGTGCTAGCAGCTCGCCCTTTGGTACGCAGTATTTT. Translated: CASSSPFGTQYF.

Here the CDR3 DNA reads TGTGCCAGCAGCGTCACCGGGGGCTTAGAGACCCAGTACTTC. This encodes CASSVTGGLETQYF. The chain carries TRBV9 and TRBJ2-5; D may match TRBD1 or TRBD2 (6 bases each). Germline CDR1 SGDLS, CDR2 YYNGEE. V gave up 2 bases and J gave up 4 bases, with 12 bases separating them. The CDR3 contains 14 residues.

V and J are TRBV29-1 and TRBJ1-1; unclear D gene. The CDR3 length is 12 residues. Trimming removed 6 bases from V and 0 bases from J, with 8 bases in between. Germline loops: CDR1 SQVTM, CDR2 ANQGSEA. CDR3 amino acids: CSVQEMNTEAFF. The CDR3 nucleotides read TGCAGCGTCCAAGAAATGAACACTGAAGCTTTCTTT.

This chain connects TRBV2 to TRBJ2-7, with 9 positions matching TRBD1. The germline CDR1 and CDR2 sequences are SNHLY and FYNNEI. Trimming removed 4 bases from V and 2 bases from J; junction bases left unmatched: 3. This CDR3 has 14 residues. The CDR3 bases are TGTGCCAGCAGTGGGGGGACAGGGACCTACGAGCAGTACTTC. Its protein product is CASSGGTGTYEQYF.

The chain employs TRBV18 and TRBJ2-2; 13 nucleotides align to TRBD2. This CDR3 comprises 19 residues. Looked up from germline, CDR1 is KGHSH and CDR2 is LQKENI. Germline trimming cut 1 base from V and 1 base from J; bases unmatched to any gene: 6. The CDR3 bases are TGTGCCAGCTCACCACTTCTGGGACTAGCGGGGCTGAACACCGGGGAGCTGTTTTTT. Protein sequence: CASSPLLGLAGLNTGELFF.

This clone was counted between two and nine times. Sequence at one end of the junction differs from germline and may be a read error. The rearrangement links TRBV7-7 to TRBJ2-2; 11 nucleotides match TRBD2. The CDR3 consists of 16 residues. CDR1 SSHAT and CDR2 FNYEAQ come from the germline V gene (reference sequence). The DNA of the CDR3 is TGTGCTAGCAGCCCTCTTGGACTAGCGGGCACCGGGGAGCTGTTTTTT. This encodes CASSPLGLAGTGELFF.

V gene TRBV5-1 combines with J gene TRBJ2-3, with D uncertain. From germline, CDR1 is SGHRS and CDR2 YFSETQ. CDR3 length: 14 residues. V dropped 3 bases and J dropped 3 bases, with 11 bases sitting between them. CDR3 nucleotide sequence: TGCGCCAGCAGCTCCGGCGACTTTACAGATACGCAGTATTTT. Translating gives CASSSGDFTDTQYF.

This sequence joins TRBV19 and TRBJ1-1; D possibly corresponds to TRBD1 (6 bases). The V end was cut by 5 bases, the J end by 11 bases, with 15 bases between. The CDR3 has 12 amino acids. Germline V CDR1 and CDR2: LNHDA, SQIVND (reference sequence). Written as DNA, the CDR3 is TGTGCCAGTAGTCCGGACAGCCCAGGGGCTTTCTTT. The encoded protein is CASSPDSPGAFF.

This clone was detected only a few times. This rearrangement joins TRBV7-8 to TRBJ2-7, with unresolved D. This CDR3 is built from 13 residues. V lost 1 base, J lost 4 bases, and 8 bases lay in between. Germline CDR1 SGHVS, CDR2 FQNEAQ. The CDR3 DNA follows: TGTGCCAGCAGCTTAGAGACATGGTACGAGCAGTACTTC. Protein product: CASSLETWYEQYF. The whole variable domain, remainder taken from reference TRBV7-8 and TRBJ2-7, is GAGVSQSPRYKVAKRGQDVALRCDPISGHVSLFWYQQALGQGPEFLTYFQNEAQLDKSGLPSDRFFAERPEGSVSTLKIQRTQQEDSAVYLCASSLETWYEQYFGPGTRLTVT.

The CDR3 reads CASSPRQGAVEQFF. The CDR3 DNA sequence: TGTGCCAGCTCACCTCGACAGGGGGCGGTTGAGCAGTTCTTC. The J gene is TRBJ2-1, the V gene TRBV18; 10 bases are a match to TRBD1. This CDR3 is 14 amino acids long. Unmatched junction bases numbered 5, after V lost 3 bases and J lost 9 bases. Germline CDR1 is KGHSH and CDR2 is LQKENI.

CDR3 sequence: CASSSTSGVDTQYF. The CDR3 DNA sequence: TGCGCCAGCAGCTCGACTAGCGGGGTAGATACGCAGTATTTT. The chain has TRBV5-1 and TRBJ2-3, with 11 bases lining up with TRBD2. CDR1 SGHRS and CDR2 YFSETQ come from the germline V gene. The CDR3 extends over 14 amino acids. Unmatched junction bases numbered 2, after V lost 3 bases and J lost 5 bases.

The genes are TRBV18 and TRBJ1-2; possible D gene TRBD1, 5 bases. The V gene's germline CDR1 is KGHSH and CDR2 LQKENI. V was clipped by 3 bases and J by 3 bases, with 11 bases between them. The CDR3 spans 14 residues. The CDR3 nucleotides are TGTGCCAGCTCACCGGGGCAGGCCCACTATGGCTACACCTTC. This gives the protein CASSPGQAHYGYTF. The variable domain in full, completed from reference TRBV18 and TRBJ1-2, reads NAGVMQNPRHLVRRRGQEARLRCSPMKGHSHVYWYRQLPEEGLKFMVYLQKENIIDESGMPKERFSAEFPKEGPSILRIQQVVRGDSAAYFCASSPGQAHYGYTFGSGTRLTVV.

V is TRBV18 and J is TRBJ1-1; 7 bases fit TRBD1. CDR3 length: 14 residues. V shed 6 bases, J shed 6 bases, and the junction held 10 bases outside the gene matches. Germline V lookup: CDR1 KGHSH, CDR2 LQKENI. CDR3 amino acids: CASSSNRGNAEAFF. In nucleotides, the CDR3 is TGTGCCAGCTCGTCAAACAGGGGTAATGCTGAAGCTTTCTTT.

This clone was observed once. This chain uses TRBV15 with TRBJ2-7; TRBD1 might be the D (5 bases). The CDR3 extends over 15 amino acids. The V end lost 4 bases, the J end lost 3 bases, and 16 bases lay between the germline ends. Germline CDR1 reads LNHNV; CDR2 reads YYDKDF (reference sequence). CDR3 bases: TGTGCCACCAGCACCCGGACAAACCCTCGCTACGAGCAGTACTTC. Translation: CATSTRTNPRYEQYF.

This chain joins TRBV28 and TRBJ1-4; TRBD1 is a possible D gene (6 bases). The germline V gene encodes CDR1 MDHEN and CDR2 SYDVKM. V was cut by 5 bases and J by 2 bases, with 15 bases left in between. CDR3 length equals 16 residues. Written as DNA, the CDR3 is TGTGCCAGCAGTACTCCCGCAGGGGTGACTAATGAAAAACTGTTTTTT. Its translation: CASSTPAGVTNEKLFF.

The gene calls are TRBV30 and TRBJ2-3; D not resolved. Trimming shortened V by 2 bases and J by 1 base, and 10 bases separated the two germline ends. This CDR3 has 14 amino acids. Germline-derived CDR1 and CDR2 are GTSNPN and SVGIG (reference sequence). The CDR3 nucleotides read TGTGCCTGGAGTTCTGGGTCTGGCACAGATACGCAGTATTTT. Translating gives CAWSSGSGTDTQYF.

The chain joins TRBV7-3 to TRBJ2-5; tentatively, D is TRBD2 (6 bases). Trimming took 4 bases from V and 10 from J, leaving 16 bases between them. The V gene's germline CDR1 is SGHTA and CDR2 FQGTGA. The CDR3 runs 13 residues. Here the CDR3 reads CASSSSPEAGQYF. In DNA, the CDR3 is TGTGCCAGCAGCTCCTCCCCGGAAGCGGGCCAGTACTTC.

The J gene is TRBJ2-1, the V gene TRBV5-4, with a weak D call TRBD2 (6 bases). The CDR3 has 17 amino acids. Germline loops: CDR1 SGHNT, CDR2 YYREEE (reference sequence). The V end was cut by 0 bases, the J end by 4 bases, with 17 bases between. CDR3 protein: CASSLGGAGKRYNEQFF. In DNA, the CDR3 is TGTGCCAGCAGCTTGGGAGGGGCGGGAAAGCGGTACAATGAGCAGTTCTTC.

The chain carries TRBV7-8 and TRBJ2-7; maybe TRBD2 (5 bases). CDR3 length equals 17 residues. CDR1 and CDR2 (germline): SGHVS, FQNEAQ. V was pared by 5 bases and J by 0 bases, with 20 bases between. The CDR3 loop is CASSNPHGVSSSYEQYF. CDR3 nucleotides: TGTGCCAGCAGCAACCCACACGGGGTTTCGAGCTCCTACGAGCAGTACTTC. Full variable domain (rest looked up from reference TRBV7-8 and TRBJ2-7): GAGVSQSPRYKVAKRGQDVALRCDPISGHVSLFWYQQALGQGPEFLTYFQNEAQLDKSGLPSDRFFAERPEGSVSTLKIQRTQQEDSAVYLCASSNPHGVSSSYEQYFGPGTRLTVT.

This clone is labeled medium-sized. The chain employs TRBV7-9 and TRBJ2-7, with D perhaps matching TRBD1 (5 bases). Between the trimmed V and J ends, which lost 3 bases and 4 bases, there was a span of 7 bases. The CDR3 totals 12 residues. Germline CDR1 is SEHNR and CDR2 is FQNEAQ (reference sequence). The CDR3 spells CASSLDKYEQYF. The CDR3 DNA is TGTGCCAGCAGCTTGGACAAATACGAGCAGTACTTC.